This TCR beta chain was retrieved from a study of OX40 agonist ivuxolimab in advanced cancers. Germline V gene sequence: CDR1 SGHVS, CDR2 FQNEAQ. V trimming: 5 bases; J trimming: 13 bases; junction bases outside the gene matches: 11. CDR3 size: 14 residues. Measured with immunoSEQ multiplex PCR; TCRdb has only the in-frame clones, and not every one. The table has 35,000 to 50,000 clones, approximately 85% seen once. The chain couples TRBV7-8 to TRBJ2-5, with 12 bases identical to TRBD1. The sample consisted of CD4+ or CD8+ T cells sorted from blood, taken in a trial of the OX40 agonist ivuxolimab. The clonotype was recovered from an adult with an advanced solid tumor such as melanoma, head and neck, liver or kidney cancer. DNA of the CDR3: TGTGCCAGCAGCCCCGGTGGGGGACAGGGGGCTGGGTACTTC. The encoded protein is CASSPGGGQGAGYF.